The sequence of this T cell receptor beta chain was determined in a study of cytomegalovirus exposure and HLA in healthy donors (dated 2017 in TCRdb). For the wider study: In an earlier analysis of fewer than 750 of the donors, 250 to 350 Gb of sequence data and 90 million to 120 million unique TCR beta sequences from roughly 180 million T cells were reported. An early release covering more than 500 HLA-typed donors comprised approximately 300 gigabases of sequencing data and 65 million to 100 million unique TCR sequences. Of the roughly 400 genotyped donors, roughly 85% fell in the genetic ancestry cluster associated with self-reported Caucasian donors. The study aimed to test whether cataloging public T cell receptors could reveal signatures of past pathogen exposure. The study used immunosequencing to profile the T cell repertoires of 670 or so subjects and linked those repertoires to cytomegalovirus serostatus. Along with the approximately 670-subject first cohort, a separate validation cohort of 120 different subjects was used. The study combined high-throughput TCR immunosequencing, statistical association of individual TCRs with disease status, and machine learning to predict cytomegalovirus infection status. In a later analysis, previously published TCR beta repertoires from more than 500 donors were re-analyzed and high-resolution HLA genotyping was added so that TCR occurrence patterns could be studied. In the later analysis, no new phenotypic data were used to find candidate immune exposures; instead, reliance was placed on TCR beta sequences and their occurrence across donors. In an earlier analysis of around 540 of the donors, high-throughput TCR beta sequencing was used to judge whether each TCR beta V gene segment behaved as functional or pseudogenic. Donor age, sex, ethnicity and CMV serostatus were collected together with the repertoire data. In a later genetic analysis, genome-wide SNP genotypes for 398 of the 666 donors were used, and that subset was treated as a discovery cohort. All discovery cohort repertoires had been generated using a single sequencing platform. HLA typing covered class I and class II loci at four-digit resolution. Typing coverage varied by locus: roughly 620-640 donors for A, B, C, DRB1 and DQB1; more than 500 for DQA1; more than 600 for DPA1; approximately 450 for DPB1. Five DR-DQ haplotypes were treated as single units for association and clustering because of strong linkage in the cohort. On average, around 230,000 unique TCR beta nucleotide sequences were sequenced per donor among fewer than 500 genotyped donors of the cohort, with 15% to 20% of those sequences being non-productive. Study-level results and caveats: Across donors, most TCR sequences were observed very rarely, whereas some public TCRs were present in many individuals. Sequencing depth was assumed to be roughly uniform across donors in the presence/absence analyses, though that assumption may not hold. Broadly in line with IMGT annotations, most TCR beta V segments showed up in productive rearrangements about 87% or about 30% of the time in an earlier analysis of approximately 640 of the donors. Strong co-occurrence of HLA alleles, especially DR and DQ, made assigning TCR associations to individual alleles difficult. The earlier analysis of 450 to 700 of the donors excluded seventeen rarely observed V segments, including chromosome 9 orphons, because counts were too low. According to a later analysis, TCR association rates differed among HLA loci, with DRB1 alleles showing the most associated TCRs and HLA-C alleles showing the fewest. Only TCR beta chains were sequenced in this cohort, and the absence of alpha or paired-chain data limited detectable features. Most CMV-associated TCR beta chains appeared to be HLA-restricted in a later analysis, and the HLA associations seemed to be driven largely by CMV exposure. In both the original and validation cohorts, the classifier was reported to diagnose cytomegalovirus status with high specificity and sensitivity. Immune exposure information for the cohort was limited to CMV serostatus. In the study, roughly 160 TCR beta chains were listed as associated with cytomegalovirus. The authors suggested that the approach could potentially be extended to other disease states and immunological phenotypes. Compared with equally common non-associated chains, HLA-associated TCR beta chains in a later analysis were more clonally expanded and had lower generation probabilities. Several of the top co-occurrence clusters appeared to be linked to parvovirus B19, influenza, CMV and Epstein-Barr virus, according to a later analysis. Compared with the approximately 710-donor mean, donors in an Asian-associated ancestry cluster had fewer N-insertions in productive TCRs, according to a later genetic analysis. In a later genetic analysis, a missense DCLRE1C variant was associated with V-gene and J-gene trimming of TCR beta chains, and the association was replicated in an independent cohort. A further reported finding was that TCR beta sequences accurately predicted the HLA-A and HLA-B alleles for most subjects in the first cohort. Because the 87-base-pair reads could not distinguish some IMGT-functional V segments, including TRBV6-2 and TRBV6-3, those segments were excluded. Because HLA typing was unavailable for some donors at each locus, only the typed subset was used in association tests. Correlated functional status among segregating V segments might be attributable to linkage disequilibrium, but an unknown experimental factor could not be ruled out. In vitro tests confirmed that three of the cytomegalovirus-associated TCR beta chains recognize cytomegalovirus antigens. In a later analysis, some 17,000 TCR beta sequences were associated with specific HLA alleles at a false discovery rate of 0.05. A cluster of highly shared sequence variants was judged likely to represent a technical artifact of the sequencing pipeline.

There are 14 amino acids in the CDR3, from cysteine to phenylalanine inclusive. The CDR3 DNA has 42 bases and is translated from base 1. CDR1 and CDR2 are read off the germline V gene as SNHLY and FYNNEI. Between the V and J ends, shortened by 4 bases and 1 base respectively, the junction contains 10 bases. With regard to this clone: What this receptor recognizes is not known. Base quality data are lacking; no much larger clone is found one base away.

The cohort was made up of approximately 670 healthy bone marrow donors. Cohort members were all nominally healthy when sampled, although unrecorded immune exposures were likely present. The donor was CMV seropositive and was included in the group of 270 or so seropositive cohort members. Every donor gave a peripheral blood sample, and the peripheral blood mononuclear cells from that sample were used for TCR beta sequencing. Genomic DNA was extracted from the blood cell samples with the Qiagen DNeasy Blood Extraction Kit. Receptor libraries were prepared by the immunoSEQ multiplex PCR assay. A mixture of 60 forward primers for TCR Vbeta segments and 13 reverse primers for TCR Jbeta segments was used in the multiplex PCR. The CDR3 region of rearranged TCR beta genes was amplified from genomic DNA with a multiplex PCR assay. On the Illumina HiSeq System, the amplified TCR beta libraries were sequenced as 87-base-pair reads. On the authors' methods: A later analysis counted approximately 74 million unique TCR beta chains across the roughly 700 repertoires, and 10 million to 12 million of these chains were shared by at least two donors. A nearest-neighbor algorithm error-corrected the raw reads and collapsed the reads into unique sequences, merging closely related sequences to remove PCR and sequencing errors. To assign V, D and J gene segments, CDR3 sequences were aligned to IMGT reference sequences. For a sequence to be retained, at least a six-nucleotide match to both a V gene segment and a J gene segment was required. A rearrangement was called productive if the CDR3 had no stop codons and remained in frame with V and J, and every other rearrangement was called non-productive. Following IMGT convention, CDR3 was defined as the stretch from the second conserved V-encoded cysteine up to the conserved J-encoded phenylalanine. Sequences without an unambiguous match to a single V gene segment were excluded from the earlier analysis of approximately 600 of the donors. An earlier analysis of around 600 of the donors classified V segments as functional when productive rearrangements were above 56.7% and as segregating when the standard deviation between donors was above 5%. A statistical classification framework was built to diagnose cytomegalovirus status from the catalog of TCR beta chain sequences. A later analysis assigned V and J genes by comparing TCR nucleotide sequences with IMGT/GENE-DB human TR gene sequences. In a later analysis, CDR3 sequences and most-parsimonious VDJ recombination scenarios were assigned using the TCRdist pipeline. In a later analysis, each TCR beta chain was defined by its CDR3 amino acid sequence together with its V-gene family, and reads without a unique V-gene family were excluded. To address suspected cross-contamination and a sequencing artifact, a later analysis removed a few hundred highly shared, low-generation-probability nucleotide sequences. In a later analysis, a clonal expansion index for each public chain was calculated from normalized within-repertoire ranks of inferred template counts. In a later analysis, generation probabilities were computed using a VDJ recombination model fitted to out-of-frame rearrangements, and the results were checked against IGoR. A later analysis scored TCR-TCR, TCR-HLA and TCR-CMV co-occurrence with hypergeometric tests, applying a repertoire-size bias correction to TCR pairs. False discovery rates were estimated in a later analysis by permuting HLA or CMV assignments 20 times. In a later analysis, co-occurring TCRs were grouped using DBSCAN, with TCRdist sequence similarity added in when clustering inside HLA-allele-positive subsets. For co-occurrence clustering, repertoires with fewer than 30,000 or more than 120,000 public chains were excluded, along with a handful of repertoires with anomalous nucleotide sharing. TCRdb mirrors the immuneACCESS table, restricted to in-frame sequences. Some clones are absent from its copies; in checked studies, under half trace to an unresolved V gene, and the reason for the others is unknown. V and J calls and clone size are given by that table; D and trimming were obtained from the DNA. The sample profile shows about 69,000 clones; about 74% of them were found once. In total, the top ten clones hold over 8.5% of the sample.

This clonotype originated in a woman aged 55 to 70 in good health and CMV-seropositive. This sequence uses TRBV2 and TRBJ1-1, and perhaps TRBD1 as D gene, on 6 matching bases. Sequenced input: PBMCs. The CDR3 protein: CASSAGQSNTEAFF. The nucleotide sequence reads TGTGCCAGCAGTGCCGGACAGTCGAACACTGAAGCTTTCTTT.